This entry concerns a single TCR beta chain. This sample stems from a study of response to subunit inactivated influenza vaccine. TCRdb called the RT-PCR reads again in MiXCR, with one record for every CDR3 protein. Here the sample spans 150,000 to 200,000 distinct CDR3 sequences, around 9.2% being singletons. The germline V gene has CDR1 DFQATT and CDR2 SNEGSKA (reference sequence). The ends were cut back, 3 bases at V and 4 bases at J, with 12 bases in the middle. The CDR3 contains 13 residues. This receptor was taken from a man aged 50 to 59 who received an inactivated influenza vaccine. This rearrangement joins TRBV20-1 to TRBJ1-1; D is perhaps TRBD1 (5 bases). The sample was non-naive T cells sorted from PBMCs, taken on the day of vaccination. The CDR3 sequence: CSASRGFGTEAFF. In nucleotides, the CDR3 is TGCAGTGCTAGCCGGGGGTTCGGCACTGAAGCTTTCTTT.